This TCR beta chain was sequenced in a study of cytomegalovirus exposure and HLA in healthy donors. Study-level points and caveats: In a later analysis, at a false discovery rate of 0.05, 15,000 to 20,000 TCR beta sequences matched HLA alleles.

This clone was seen only a few times. Its antigen is as yet unknown. CDR1 is MNHNY and CDR2 is SVGAGI in the germline V gene (reference sequence). V lost 7 bases and J 0 bases, leaving 9 bases between the germline ends. CDR3 length: 13 amino acids. A multiplex PCR was run with 60 Vbeta primers and 13 Jbeta primers. Profiling relied on immunoSEQ multiplex PCR, and the TCRdb table lists in-frame clones only, not all of them. The repertoire holds about 140,000 clones, roughly 80% seen once, with 1.2% in the top ten. The source is a female donor in good health and CMV-seronegative. The material sequenced was PBMCs. The chain has TRBV6-6 and TRBJ1-1; D may be TRBD1 (6 bases). The CDR3 DNA sequence: TGTGCCAGCACTACAGGGCTGAACACTGAAGCTTTCTTT. This codes for CASTTGLNTEAFF.